This T cell receptor beta chain was recorded in a study of cytomegalovirus exposure and HLA in healthy donors. Overall study context: Later, an analysis reported that the 95 to 150 validation repertoires had used the same platform as the approximately 630 first-cohort repertoires. Study-level results: Most TCR sequences were uncommon, yet certain public TCRs appeared in many donors.

A remark on this clone: Its antigen remains unknown.

The assay was immunoSEQ multiplex PCR, and TCRdb's table has in-frame clones only and misses some. The table has about 130,000 clones, about 88% seen once. Sequenced: PBMCs. This TCR was sampled from a woman aged 18-30 years in good health and CMV-seronegative.

The CDR3 sequence: CASSTGSNTEAFF. The CDR3 region has the DNA TGCGCCAGCAGCACAGGGTCGAACACTGAAGCTTTCTTT. This chain connects TRBV5-1 to TRBJ1-1; tentative D call: TRBD1 (6 bases). From germline, CDR1 is SGHRS and CDR2 YFSETQ. V lost 4 bases, J lost 1 base, and 8 bases lay in between. The CDR3 runs to 13 residues.